These 6 T cell receptor beta chains share one sample of origin, sequenced in a study of monozygotic twins with inflammatory bowel disease. TCRdb derives one entry per CDR3 protein from the 5' RACE reads, leaving out DNA. Across about 210,000 distinct CDR3 sequences, the top ten clones capture roughly 8% of the sample. The sequencing input was blood. The receptors derive from a human donor with ulcerative colitis or Crohn's disease, or a healthy co-twin of an affected twin (not recorded which).

The chain couples TRBV7-3 to TRBJ2-2; TCRdb's D call, TRBD2, is unchecked because there is no DNA. The CDR3 length is 12 residues. Germline V gives CDR1 SGHTA, CDR2 FQGTGA. The CDR3 here is CASNSGGGELFF.

V is TRBV20-1 and J is TRBJ2-1; no DNA is available, so the TRBD2 call from TCRdb remains unchecked. Germline V gene data show CDR1 as DFQATT and CDR2 as SNEGSKA (reference sequence). This CDR3 has 13 amino acids. CDR3: CSARMDAGGEQFF.

The chain carries TRBV7-8 and TRBJ1-5. Germline CDR1 reads SGHVS; CDR2 reads FQNEAQ. The CDR3 is 16 residues long. The CDR3 loop is CASSLALGGGGQPQHF.

The chain couples TRBV5-6 to TRBJ2-1; TCRdb names TRBD2, which stays unverified in the absence of DNA. This CDR3 contains 16 residues. Germline V gives CDR1 SGHDT, CDR2 YYEEEE. The chain's CDR3 is CASSPDGSGLYNEQFF.

V usage is TRBV27 and J usage is TRBJ1-3; the TCRdb call, TRBD1, lacks DNA for checking. Germline values: CDR1 MNHEY, CDR2 SMNVEV (reference sequence). This CDR3 has 13 amino acids. The CDR3 reads CASSRGAGNTIYF.

V is TRBV6-2 or TRBV6-3 and J is TRBJ1-2; there is no DNA to check the TCRdb D call of TRBD1. Germline CDR1 MNHEY, CDR2 SVGEGT. The CDR3 consists of 14 residues. CDR3 sequence reads: CAGKGVSDNYGYTF.